A selection of T cell receptor beta chains follows, all from one sample in a study of T cells expressing NK-cell markers. TCRdb reprocessed the 5' RACE reads and stores each CDR3 protein as one record, lacking DNA. The repertoire table contains roughly 390,000 distinct CDR3 sequences. Specimen: blood T cells: a sorted CD56 or NKG2C T cell subset, CD4+ or CD8+ T cells, or bulk PBMC T cells (not recorded which). These receptors came from a man aged 18 to 69 in good health. The CDR3 runs from the conserved cysteine through the conserved F or W.

cdr3_aa j_call v_call
CASSYGGLDPSTQYF TRBJ2-3 TRBV5-1
CASTSQGAWEKLFF TRBJ1-4 TRBV27
CASSLSQPRNQPQHF TRBJ1-5 TRBV5-5
CASSHDGRSDTQYF TRBJ2-3 TRBV13
CAISEVQGGYTF TRBJ1-2 TRBV10-3
CATSVGTSGVNEQFF TRBJ2-1 TRBV24-1
CATSRSDRARNEQYF TRBJ2-7 TRBV15
CASSFPVGTSGGVSDTQYF TRBJ2-3 TRBV11-2
CASSQDGTSATDTQYF TRBJ2-3 TRBV4-2
CASSFLTGSGAYNEQFF TRBJ2-1 TRBV5-1
CASSLHRATSTDTQYF TRBJ2-3 TRBV14
CASSTHSNQPQHF TRBJ1-5 TRBV5-5
CASSLVGTGYSPLHF TRBJ1-6 TRBV5-8
CASSLSFYGAGNTIYF TRBJ1-3 TRBV7-9
CASQTGNEQYF TRBJ2-7 TRBV27
CASSETAGLAGIYEQYF TRBJ2-7 TRBV6-1
CASSSPSGNSYEQYF TRBJ2-7 TRBV28
CASSYPTGPQVSDWGAQYF TRBJ2-5 TRBV3-1
CSAGAPAGSYEQYF TRBJ2-7 TRBV20-1
CASSIGPINSPLHF TRBJ1-6 TRBV19
CSVEGTGGLPAQYF TRBJ2-5 TRBV29-1
CASRALAGVNTDTQYF TRBJ2-3 TRBV6-1
CASSLRLLNYEQYF TRBJ2-7 TRBV4-2
CASSRTKTGVNYGYTF TRBJ1-2 TRBV18
CAREDQGEETQYF TRBJ2-5 TRBV5-6
CSVELQGARYEQYF TRBJ2-7 TRBV29-1
CASSISWYGYTF TRBJ1-2 TRBV12-3/TRBV12-4
CASSVAPNRQANTEAFF TRBJ1-1 TRBV9
CASLTSGTYNEQFF TRBJ2-1 TRBV6-2/TRBV6-3
CASSFGQGRKNIQYF TRBJ2-4 TRBV12-3/TRBV12-4
CASSFIRGNGLYF TRBJ2-5 TRBV12-3/TRBV12-4
CASSLVATYTDTQYF TRBJ2-3 TRBV5-1
CASTTLYGTSSSNEQFF TRBJ2-1 TRBV12-3/TRBV12-4
CASSGPGLAGGDSYNEQFF TRBJ2-1 TRBV12-3/TRBV12-4
CASSLEGSLYGYTF TRBJ1-2 TRBV7-2
CASSGERISYEQYF TRBJ2-7 TRBV6-1
CASSLVGRGRLSDTQYF TRBJ2-3 TRBV7-9
CASSENVAAPNEQFF TRBJ2-1 TRBV9
CSVTGGFDSYNEQFF TRBJ2-1 TRBV29-1
CASSVSPTGETQYF TRBJ2-5 TRBV6-4
CASGGQRPGPYNEQFF TRBJ2-1 TRBV2
CSARDIAVNTGELFF TRBJ2-2 TRBV20-1
CASSRDRAQPSTDTQYF TRBJ2-3 TRBV6-1
CASSRRTGLNTGELFF TRBJ2-2 TRBV9
CASSHPTTGDVTEAFF TRBJ1-1 TRBV3-1
CASSQGGLPGNCRYF TRBJ2-3 TRBV3-1
CASSQGPWGNTEAFF TRBJ1-1 TRBV4-2
CASSRQGTETQYF TRBJ2-5 TRBV7-7
CASTTGGEFSQPQHF TRBJ1-5 TRBV28
CASSLAIDRPDHTDTQYF TRBJ2-3 TRBV5-1
CASGPTGRAGNQPQHF TRBJ1-5 TRBV12-5
CASSLRGTRYNEQFF TRBJ2-1 TRBV7-9
CASSFSSTGELFF TRBJ2-2 TRBV7-3
CASSVVRDPNTGELFF TRBJ2-2 TRBV9
CASSRTATSSYEQYF TRBJ2-7 TRBV6-1
CASSVVDGRAGELFF TRBJ2-2 TRBV9
CASSLVWGPDTGELFF TRBJ2-2 TRBV5-1
CASSQVGGGKNIQYF TRBJ2-4 TRBV4-2